Shown below are 30 T cell receptor beta chains from a single sample sequenced in a study of T cells in Graves' hyperthyroidism and ophthalmopathy. The source material, RNA transcripts, was used to amplify TCR beta CDR3 regions. When the TCR CDR3 underwent first-round RT-PCR, the HTBI primer set was used. A single record per CDR3 protein comes from TCRdb applying MiXCR to the multiplex PCR reads. The sample has more than 300,000 distinct CDR3 sequences; about a sixth are singletons. Sequencing was done on a sample of blood. These receptors all come from a woman aged 25 to 45 with Graves' hyperthyroidism that later progressed to Graves' ophthalmopathy.

This clonotype was observed at least ten times. The chain uses TRBV6-1 and TRBJ2-7; 11 bases map to TRBD1. V gave up 4 bases and J gave up 0 bases; unmatched junction bases: 2. The CDR3 is made up of 15 amino acids. Germline lookup yields CDR1 MNHNS and CDR2 SASEGT. The chain's CDR3 is CASSGGTGGSYEQYF. The CDR3 DNA follows: TGTGCCAGCAGTGGCGGGACAGGGGGCTCCTACGAGCAGTACTTC.

This clonotype was observed many times. The V call is TRBV30, the J call TRBJ1-2, with D unresolved. V lost 2 bases, J lost 6 bases, and 7 bases lay in between. The CDR3 is 11 residues long. Germline V lookup: CDR1 GTSNPN, CDR2 SVGIG (reference sequence). In DNA, the CDR3 is TGTGCCTGGAGTAGAGGGCATGGCTACACCTTC. Translating it yields CAWSRGHGYTF.

This clonotype has at least ten counts. This chain joins TRBV15 and TRBJ2-3; D is unresolved. The CDR3 sequence is 16 residues long. The V gene lost 1 base and the J gene lost 2 bases, with 13 bases spanning the gap. From germline, CDR1 is LNHNV and CDR2 YYDKDF (reference sequence). CDR3: CATSRARESITDTQYF. The CDR3 DNA follows: TGTGCCACCAGCAGAGCAAGAGAATCTATCACAGATACGCAGTATTTT.

This clonotype was recorded a few times. V and J are TRBV9 and TRBJ2-1; 8 positions agree with TRBD2. Germline V CDR1 and CDR2: SGDLS, YYNGEE. V dropped 4 bases and J dropped 6; count of bases not matched to a gene: 9. The CDR3 totals 15 residues. The CDR3 DNA follows: TGTGCCAGCAGCCTAGGGAGCGGGAGAGTCAATGAGCAGTTCTTC. As protein: CASSLGSGRVNEQFF.

The rearrangement links TRBV11-2 to TRBJ2-3; 8 bases are a match to TRBD2. The CDR3 covers 14 residues. Losses at the gene ends were 5 bases for V and 5 bases for J; bases not matched to a gene: 6. In germline, CDR1 is SGHAT, CDR2 FQNNGV. The DNA of the CDR3 is TGTGCCAGCAGCCTCGGGGGGGCCCGAGATACGCAGTATTTT. Protein product: CASSLGGARDTQYF.

This clonotype has at least ten counts. The rearrangement links TRBV2 to TRBJ2-7; TRBD1 matches 8 bases. The CDR3 loop spans 17 amino acids. The trim removed 4 bases at V and 4 bases at J, leaving 15 bases unmatched. CDR1 is SNHLY and CDR2 is FYNNEI in the germline V gene. This CDR3 is CASSVGTGTIPTYEQYF. The CDR3 bases are TGTGCCAGCAGTGTGGGGACAGGAACAATACCGACTTACGAGCAGTACTTC.

This clonotype was counted ten times or more. This chain connects TRBV3-1 to TRBJ1-2; D not certain. Trimming cost V 0 bases and J 4 bases, with 12 bases left between them. The CDR3 consists of 15 residues. Germline V gene lookup returns CDR1 LGHDT and CDR2 YNNKEL (reference sequence). The CDR3 sequence is CASSQEDSGSYGYTF. CDR3 DNA: TGTGCCAGCAGCCAAGAAGATTCCGGCAGCTATGGCTACACCTTC.

The table lists this clonotype with many counts. V and J are TRBV24-1 and TRBJ2-2; TRBD1 aligns across 9 bases. The V gene's germline CDR1 is KGHDR and CDR2 SFDVKD. CDR3 size: 14 residues. The V gene end was trimmed by 12 bases and the J gene end by 3 bases; junction bases not matched to a gene: 7. CDR3 residues: CAVEQGADTGELFF. The CDR3 region has the DNA TGTGCCGTCGAACAGGGGGCCGACACCGGGGAGCTGTTTTTT.

The V and J genes are TRBV28 and TRBJ1-4, with 7 nucleotides matching TRBD1. In germline, CDR1 is MDHEN, CDR2 SYDVKM. The CDR3 has 14 residues. After removal of 6 bases from V and 4 bases from J, the junction contained 5 bases not matched to a gene. CDR3 region: CASSEQGNNEKLFF. The CDR3 DNA is TGTGCCAGCAGCGAACAGGGGAATAATGAAAAACTGTTTTTT.

This clonotype occurred many times. V gene TRBV2 combines with J gene TRBJ1-1; no definite D call. This CDR3 spans 13 amino acids. The V gene lost 7 bases and the J gene lost 0 bases, with 9 bases spanning the gap. Per the germline V gene, CDR1 is SNHLY and CDR2 is FYNNEI. Here the CDR3 reads CASMRELNTEAFF. In DNA form, the CDR3 reads TGTGCCAGCATGAGAGAACTGAACACTGAAGCTTTCTTT.

This clonotype was counted many times. The gene calls are TRBV28 and TRBJ2-7; the D gene could be TRBD1 or TRBD2 (6 bases each). Germline V CDR1 and CDR2: MDHEN, SYDVKM. V dropped 2 bases and J dropped 1 base, with 9 bases sitting between them. There are 14 residues in the CDR3. The CDR3 sequence is CASSLRGESYEQYF. The CDR3 DNA sequence: TGTGCCAGCAGTTTAAGGGGGGAATCCTACGAGCAGTACTTC.

Many counts were recorded for this clonotype. The J gene is TRBJ1-3, the V gene TRBV29-1; the D is unclear. Germline lookup yields CDR1 SQVTM and CDR2 ANQGSEA. V gave up 6 bases and J gave up 0 bases, with 6 bases separating them. The CDR3 is 12 residues long. CDR3 region: CSVAVSGNTIYF. In nucleotides, the CDR3 is TGCAGCGTAGCGGTCTCTGGAAACACCATATATTTT.

This clonotype was detected many times. The J gene is TRBJ2-5, the V gene TRBV12-3 or TRBV12-4; a possible D gene is TRBD1 (6 bases). The CDR3 runs to 12 residues. V was pared by 7 bases and J by 5 bases, with 11 bases between. The CDR3 spells CASTRTEETQYF. CDR3 DNA: TGTGCCAGCACCCGGACAGAGGAGACCCAGTACTTC.

This clonotype was detected many times. This CDR3 reads CSASQPGENSNQPQHF. The CDR3 bases are TGCAGTGCTAGTCAGCCAGGGGAGAATAGCAATCAGCCCCAGCATTTT. V gene TRBV20-1 combines with J gene TRBJ1-5; D possibly corresponds to TRBD1 (6 bases). The V gene's germline CDR1 is DFQATT and CDR2 SNEGSKA (reference sequence). Trimming shortened V by 3 bases and J by 0 bases, and 15 bases separated the two germline ends. The CDR3 sequence is 16 residues long.

J is TRBJ2-1 and V is TRBV20-1, with D possibly being TRBD1 (6 bases). The length of the CDR3 is 13 residues. The germline V gene encodes CDR1 DFQATT and CDR2 SNEGSKA (reference sequence). Trimming cost V 0 bases and J 6 bases, with 9 bases left between them. The CDR3 reads CSAREDRCNEQFF. CDR3 DNA: TGCAGTGCTAGAGAGGACAGATGCAATGAGCAGTTCTTC.

The chain has TRBV4-1 and TRBJ1-2, with D uncertain. V was trimmed by 1 base and J by 7 bases, leaving 10 bases between them. CDR1 is MGHRA and CDR2 is YSYEKL in the germline V gene. This CDR3 region has 13 residues. CDR3 in DNA: TGCGCCAGCAGCCAAGGGTTCTGGCGTGGCTACACCTTC. Translated, it gives CASSQGFWRGYTF.

This clonotype was counted at least ten times. J is TRBJ1-5 and V is TRBV24-1; possible D gene TRBD1, 5 bases. The CDR3 is 14 amino acids. Trimming removed 7 bases at V and 2 bases at J, with 11 bases between. From germline, CDR1 is KGHDR and CDR2 SFDVKD. CDR3 sequence (DNA): TGTGCCACCAGCGAGGGGTTCGGCAATCAGCCCCAGCATTTT. Its translation is CATSEGFGNQPQHF.

There are a few counts of this clonotype. The chain combines TRBV19 with TRBJ2-2; D possibly corresponds to TRBD2 (5 bases). The V end was cut by 7 bases, the J end by 3 bases, with 30 bases between. CDR1 is LNHDA and CDR2 is SQIVND in the germline V gene (reference sequence). The CDR3 is 20 amino acids. The CDR3 sequence is CASTPRGGVERARDTGELFF. DNA of the CDR3: TGTGCCAGTACCCCACGGGGTGGGGTGGAGAGGGCGAGGGACACCGGGGAGCTGTTTTTT.

In this sample, this clonotype turned up many times. This sequence joins TRBV27 and TRBJ2-2; D unclear. V was trimmed by 7 bases and J by 3 bases, leaving 6 bases between them. Per germline, CDR1 MNHEY and CDR2 SMNVEV (reference sequence). The CDR3 length is 12 residues. CDR3 nucleotide sequence: TGTGCCAGCAAAACTTACACCGGGGAGCTGTTTTTT. Protein: CASKTYTGELFF.

V and J are TRBV11-2 and TRBJ1-1; D gene ambiguous. The CDR3 runs to 13 residues. Germline V gene lookup returns CDR1 SGHAT and CDR2 FQNNGV. Trimming took off 6 bases at V and 4 bases at J, with 12 bases between the two ends. The CDR3 loop is CASSSMLTTEAFF. CDR3 DNA: TGTGCCAGCAGTTCGATGCTAACCACTGAAGCTTTCTTT.

In its sample, this clonotype was seen many times. The chain couples TRBV6-1 to TRBJ2-2, with D possibly TRBD1 on 5 matching bases. CDR3 length equals 14 residues. Per the germline V gene, CDR1 is MNHNS and CDR2 is SASEGT. Trimming cost V 7 bases and J 3 bases, with 12 bases left between them. DNA of the CDR3: TGTGCCAGCACCGCAGGGTCCTACACCGGGGAGCTGTTTTTT. This sequence encodes CASTAGSYTGELFF.

The sample holds many counts of this clonotype. V gene TRBV5-1 combines with J gene TRBJ2-7; D remains unclear. The CDR3 contains 13 residues. The V end was cut by 4 bases, the J end by 8 bases, with 16 bases between. Germline CDR1 SGHRS, CDR2 YFSETQ. The CDR3: CASSAEDRSQQYF. The CDR3, as DNA: TGCGCCAGCAGCGCCGAGGACCGATCTCAGCAGTACTTC. Drawing the rest from reference TRBV5-1 and TRBJ2-7, the complete variable domain is KAGVTQTPRYLIKTRGQQVTLSCSPISGHRSVSWYQQTPGQGLQFLFEYFSETQRNKGNFPGRFSGRQFSNSRSEMNVSTLELGDSALYLCASSAEDRSQQYFGPGTRLTVT.

This clonotype was seen ten or more times. The V and J genes are TRBV2 and TRBJ2-2; 9 bases line up with TRBD1. V lost 7 bases to trimming and J lost 4 bases; unmatched junction nucleotides: 4. Germline-derived CDR1 and CDR2 are SNHLY and FYNNEI. The CDR3 is 14 amino acids. In nucleotides, the CDR3 is TGTGCCAGCAAGCGACAGGGGGTCACCGGGGAGCTGTTTTTT. It yields the protein CASKRQGVTGELFF.

Worth noting for this clonotype: A much larger clone lies one base from this, so it may be a read error. CDR3 residues: CASSEWNQPQHF. CDR3 nucleotides: TGTGCCAGCAGTGAATGGAATCAGCCCCAGCATTTT. The V gene is TRBV25-1, the J gene TRBJ1-5; D unresolved. The CDR3 spans 12 residues. Trimming left V 1 base short and J 4 bases short, with 2 bases between. In germline, CDR1 is MGHDK, CDR2 SYGVNS.

There are many counts of this clonotype. This chain connects TRBV27 to TRBJ1-2; D gene uncertain. This CDR3 is built from 14 residues. Germline V gene sequence: CDR1 MNHEY, CDR2 SMNVEV (reference sequence). The ends were cut back, 6 bases at V and 4 bases at J, with 15 bases in the middle. The CDR3 DNA follows: TGTGCCAGCAGCCTAGCCCCGGCAGGCTATGGCTACACCTTC. It codes for CASSLAPAGYGYTF.

At least ten counts were recorded for this clonotype. V is TRBV20-1 and J is TRBJ1-1; TRBD1 matches 8 bases. This CDR3 region has 18 residues. After removal of 1 base from V and 5 bases from J, the junction contained 18 bases not matched to a gene. Germline assignment: CDR1 DFQATT and CDR2 SNEGSKA (reference sequence). Written as DNA, the CDR3 is TGCAGTGCTAGAGGTAGTGCGACAGGGGATTTGGTCGGGACTGAAGCTTTCTTT. It codes for CSARGSATGDLVGTEAFF.

This clonotype has a handful of counts. V gene TRBV19 combines with J gene TRBJ1-1, with D tentatively TRBD1 (5 bases). Germline V CDR1 and CDR2: LNHDA, SQIVND (reference sequence). Trimming pared 3 bases from V and 7 bases from J, leaving 21 bases between. The length of the CDR3 is 16 residues. The CDR3 region has the DNA TGTGCCAGTAGTATGGCGGCTGTTGGGGCCCTAAGTGAAGCTTTCTTT. As protein: CASSMAAVGALSEAFF.

The V and J genes are TRBV10-3 and TRBJ2-5; D possibly corresponds to TRBD1 (6 bases). CDR3 size: 14 residues. Trimming removed 1 base at V and 1 base at J, with 7 bases between. Germline V gene data show CDR1 as ENHRY and CDR2 as SYGVKD. As DNA, the CDR3 is TGTGCCATCAGTGAGTTGGACAGCCAAGAGACCCAGTACTTC. It encodes CAISELDSQETQYF.

This clonotype has ten or more counts. The V and J genes are TRBV5-6 and TRBJ2-5, with TRBD2 identical over 10 bases. The CDR3 is 15 amino acids. Per the germline V gene, CDR1 is SGHDT and CDR2 is YYEEEE. The J segment lost 5 bases and the V segment lost 0 bases, leaving 4 bases of the junction unmatched. CDR3 coding DNA: TGTGCCAGCAGCTTGGGACTAGCGGGCTGGGAGACCCAGTACTTC. It is translated as CASSLGLAGWETQYF.

This clonotype was counted ten times or more. V usage is TRBV6-1 and J usage is TRBJ2-7, with D possibly matching TRBD1 (5 bases). CDR3 length: 14 residues. Trimming took off 3 bases at V and 3 bases at J, with 12 bases between the two ends. Germline CDR1 and CDR2: MNHNS and SASEGT. The CDR3 DNA reads TGTGCCAGCAGTGACAGGGTGTGGGGCTACGAGCAGTACTTC. This codes for CASSDRVWGYEQYF.